This T cell receptor beta chain appears in the sequencing data of a study of T-cell reconstitution after alpha-beta-depleted transplantation in children. Preparation of the TCRbeta library used unique molecular identifiers. TCRdb fed the PCR reads into MiXCR, producing one record per CDR3 protein. The data contain 100,000 to 120,000 distinct CDR3 sequences, approximately 10% of them singletons. Germline V gene data show CDR1 as MNHEY and CDR2 as SVGEGT. V lost 0 bases to trimming and J lost 3 bases, with 8 bases between them. The CDR3 totals 14 residues. This chain links TRBV6-2 or TRBV6-3 with TRBJ1-1; D remains ambiguous. The material was PBMCs from the stem cell graft donor, obtained from the stem cell graft. This sequence was found in a human donor who donated a stem cell graft to a child with acute lymphoblastic leukemia. CDR3 DNA sequence: TGTGCCAGCAGTTACTCGGCCAGCCACACTGAAGCTTTCTTT. Amino acids: CASSYSASHTEAFF.